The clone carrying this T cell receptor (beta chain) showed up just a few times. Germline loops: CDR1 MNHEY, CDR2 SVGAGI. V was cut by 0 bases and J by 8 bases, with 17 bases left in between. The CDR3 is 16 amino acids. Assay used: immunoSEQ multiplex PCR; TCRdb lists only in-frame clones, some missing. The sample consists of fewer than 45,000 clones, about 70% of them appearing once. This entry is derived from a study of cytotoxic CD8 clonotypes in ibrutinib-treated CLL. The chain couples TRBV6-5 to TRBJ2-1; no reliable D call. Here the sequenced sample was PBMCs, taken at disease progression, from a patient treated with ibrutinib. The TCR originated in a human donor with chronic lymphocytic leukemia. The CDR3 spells CASSYSNQKGQDEQFF. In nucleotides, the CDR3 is TGTGCCAGCAGTTACTCGAACCAGAAGGGCCAGGATGAGCAGTTCTTC.